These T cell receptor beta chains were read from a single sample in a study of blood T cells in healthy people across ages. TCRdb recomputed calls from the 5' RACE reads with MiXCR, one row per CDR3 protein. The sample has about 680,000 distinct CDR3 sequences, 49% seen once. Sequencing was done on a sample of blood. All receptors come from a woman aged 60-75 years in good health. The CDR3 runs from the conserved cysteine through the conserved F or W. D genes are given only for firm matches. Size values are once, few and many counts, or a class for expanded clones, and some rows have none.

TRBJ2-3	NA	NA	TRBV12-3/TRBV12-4	CASSSPGGTDTQYF	TGTGCCAGCAGTTCCCCAGGGGGCACAGATACGCAGTATTTT
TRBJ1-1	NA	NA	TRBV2	CASIRLNTEAFF	TGTGCCAGCATCCGCCTGAACACTGAAGCTTTCTTT
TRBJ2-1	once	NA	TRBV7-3	CASSLVTTGPQFF	TGTGCCAGCAGCTTAGTTACTACGGGACCGCAGTTCTTC
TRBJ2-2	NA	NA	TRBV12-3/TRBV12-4	CASRPSSGQGGTGELFF	NA
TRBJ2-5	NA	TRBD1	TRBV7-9	CASSSQYSWTGSGETQYF	TGTGCCAGCAGCTCCCAGTACTCCTGGACAGGGTCGGGAGAGACCCAGTACTTC
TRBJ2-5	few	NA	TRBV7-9	CASSFEGSEGGETQYF	TGTGCCAGCAGCTTCGAGGGGAGCGAGGGTGGAGAGACCCAGTACTTC
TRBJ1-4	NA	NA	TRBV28	CASTSRGRGGGKLFF	TGTGCCAGCACCTCCCGAGGGAGAGGTGGAGGAAAACTGTTTTTT
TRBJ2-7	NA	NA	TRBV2	CASLALRMGEQYF	TGTGCCAGCTTGGCCCTCCGAATGGGAGAGCAGTACTTC
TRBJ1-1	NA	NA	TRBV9	CASSVSSREDTEAFF	TGTGCCAGCAGCGTCTCCTCCAGGGAGGACACTGAAGCTTTCTTT
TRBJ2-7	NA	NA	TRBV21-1	CASSLAPRQTYEQYF	TGTGCCAGCAGTCTCGCCCCGAGACAGACCTACGAGCAGTACTTC
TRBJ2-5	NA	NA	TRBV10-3	CAIFDGKETQYF	TGTGCCATTTTTGACGGGAAAGAGACCCAGTACTTC
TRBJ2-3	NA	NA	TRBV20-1	CSAPTHTADTQYF	TGCAGTGCTCCAACCCACACCGCAGATACGCAGTATTTT
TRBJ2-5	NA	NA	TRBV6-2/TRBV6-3	CASSQGQTYGETQYF	TGTGCCAGCAGCCAAGGACAGACCTACGGAGAGACCCAGTACTTC
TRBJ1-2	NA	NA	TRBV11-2	CASSSPRVRGYTF	TGTGCCAGCAGTTCACCACGGGTTCGGGGCTACACCTTC
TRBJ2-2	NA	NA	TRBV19	CASIGGSVSANTGELFF	TGTGCCAGTATAGGAGGCAGTGTGAGCGCGAACACCGGGGAGCTGTTTTTT
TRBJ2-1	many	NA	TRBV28	CASLRDGKYNEQFF	TGTGCCAGCCTAAGAGACGGGAAATACAATGAGCAGTTCTTC
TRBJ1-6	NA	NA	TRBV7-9	CASSLKAVNSPLHF	TGTGCCAGCAGCTTAAAGGCGGTAAATTCACCCCTCCACTTT
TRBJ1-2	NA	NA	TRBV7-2	CASSPNRAGNGYTF	TGTGCCAGCAGCCCAAACAGGGCCGGGAATGGCTACACCTTC
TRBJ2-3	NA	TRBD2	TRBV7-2	CASSLGAGADTQYF	TGTGCCAGCAGCTTAGGGGCGGGAGCAGATACGCAGTATTTT
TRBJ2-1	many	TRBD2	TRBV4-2	CASSQETSGKNEQFF	TGTGCCAGCAGCCAAGAAACTAGCGGGAAGAATGAGCAGTTCTTC
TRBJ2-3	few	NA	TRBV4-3	CASSQAGGGGTDTQYF	TGCGCCAGCAGCCAAGCGGGGGGCGGGGGAACAGATACGCAGTATTTT
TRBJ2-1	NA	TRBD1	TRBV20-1	CSAFSPGQGYNEQFF	TGCAGTGCTTTTAGTCCGGGACAGGGCTACAATGAGCAGTTCTTC
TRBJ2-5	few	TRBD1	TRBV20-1	CSAGPGQGWTQYF	TGCAGTGCTGGACCGGGACAGGGATGGACCCAGTACTTC
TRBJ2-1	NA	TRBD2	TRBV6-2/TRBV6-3	CASSPLAGGNTYNEQFF	TGTGCCAGCAGCCCTTTGGCGGGAGGGAACACCTACAATGAGCAGTTCTTC
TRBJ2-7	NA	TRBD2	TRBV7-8	CASSLASLTSGATYEQYF	TGTGCCAGCAGCTTAGCCTCCCTTACTAGCGGAGCCACCTACGAGCAGTACTTC
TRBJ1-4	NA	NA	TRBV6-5	CASSRTANNEKLFF	TGTGCCAGCAGCCGGACAGCGAATAATGAAAAACTGTTTTTT
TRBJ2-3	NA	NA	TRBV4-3	CASSQGGSESTDTQYF	TGCGCCAGCAGCCAAGGTGGGAGTGAGAGCACAGATACGCAGTATTTT
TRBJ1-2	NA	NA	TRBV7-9	CASSRGENVNYGYTF	TGTGCCAGCAGCAGAGGGGAAAACGTTAACTATGGCTACACCTTC
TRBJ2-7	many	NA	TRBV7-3	CASSLDIVHNYEQYF	TGTGCCAGCAGCTTAGACATAGTTCATAACTACGAGCAGTACTTC
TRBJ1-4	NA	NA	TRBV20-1	CSASRAGVGKLFF	TGCAGTGCTAGTCGGGCCGGGGTTGGAAAACTGTTTTTT
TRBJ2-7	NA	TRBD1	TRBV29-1	CSVGLGTGYEQYF	TGCAGCGTTGGCCTCGGGACAGGGTACGAGCAGTACTTC
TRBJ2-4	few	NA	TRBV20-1	CSARKGGTEGNIQYF	TGCAGTGCTAGAAAGGGGGGGACAGAAGGAAACATTCAGTACTTC
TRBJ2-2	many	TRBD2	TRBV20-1	CSARRTSGSLIGELFF	TGCAGTGCTAGACGGACTAGCGGGAGCCTAATCGGGGAGCTGTTTTTT
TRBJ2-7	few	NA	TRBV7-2	CASSLTLAIYEQYF	TGTGCCAGCAGCTTAACGCTAGCAATTTACGAGCAGTACTTC
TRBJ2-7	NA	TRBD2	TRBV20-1	CSARSREGPPYEQYF	TGCAGTGCTAGATCTCGGGAGGGCCCCCCCTACGAGCAGTACTTC
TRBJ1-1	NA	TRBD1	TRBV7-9	CASSKTGGGRDTEAFF	TGTGCCAGCAGCAAAACAGGGGGCGGGCGGGACACTGAAGCTTTCTTT
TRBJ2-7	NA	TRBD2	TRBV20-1	CSATLAGGLYEQYF	TGCAGTGCAACACTAGCGGGAGGTCTGTACGAGCAGTACTTC
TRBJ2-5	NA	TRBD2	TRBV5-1	CASSLLTSGARETQYF	TGCGCCAGCAGCCTTCTGACTAGCGGGGCGAGGGAGACCCAGTACTTC
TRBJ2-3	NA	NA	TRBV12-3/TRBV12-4	CASRLTPSSTDTQYF	TGTGCCAGCAGGCTAACACCTTCCAGCACAGATACGCAGTATTTT
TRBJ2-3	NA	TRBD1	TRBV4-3	CASSRGTGTDTQYF	TGCGCCAGCAGCCGAGGGACAGGGACAGATACGCAGTATTTT